This record covers a single T cell receptor (beta chain). The data originate from a study of blood T cell repertoires in COVID-19. This CDR3 has 16 amino acids. Germline V gene sequence: CDR1 MNHNS, CDR2 SASEGT. V lost 2 bases to trimming and J lost 3 bases; unmatched junction nucleotides: 7. Data came from immunoSEQ multiplex PCR; TCRdb stores just in-frame clones and leaves some out. The profile shows under 45,000 clones, 86% of them singletons. Input material: peripheral blood. This clonotype was sampled from a man aged 60-69 years with active COVID-19. The rearrangement links TRBV6-1 to TRBJ2-1, with 7 bases fitting TRBD2. CDR3 region: CASSEPWASGYNEQFF. The CDR3 coding sequence is TGTGCCAGCAGTGAACCGTGGGCTAGCGGCTACAATGAGCAGTTCTTC.